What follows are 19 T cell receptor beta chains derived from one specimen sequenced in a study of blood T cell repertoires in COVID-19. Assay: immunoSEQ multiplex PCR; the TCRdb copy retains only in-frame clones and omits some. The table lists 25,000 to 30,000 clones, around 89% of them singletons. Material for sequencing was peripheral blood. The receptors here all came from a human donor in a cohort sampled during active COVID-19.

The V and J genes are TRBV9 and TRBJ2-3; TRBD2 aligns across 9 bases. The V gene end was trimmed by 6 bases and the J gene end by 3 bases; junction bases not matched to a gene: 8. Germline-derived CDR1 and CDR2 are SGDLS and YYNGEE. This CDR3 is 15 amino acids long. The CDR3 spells CASNRGGAGTDTQYF. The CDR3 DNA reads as TGTGCCAGCAACCGCGGGGGGGCCGGGACAGATACGCAGTATTTT.

In DNA form, the CDR3 reads TGTGCCAGCAGCGGGGGGGAGGAAGAGACCCAGTACTTC. As protein: CASSGGEEETQYF. The V call is TRBV9, the J call TRBJ2-5; TRBD2 might be the D (6 bases). The germline V gene encodes CDR1 SGDLS and CDR2 YYNGEE. The CDR3 is 13 residues long. V was clipped by 3 bases and J by 3 bases, with 9 bases between them.

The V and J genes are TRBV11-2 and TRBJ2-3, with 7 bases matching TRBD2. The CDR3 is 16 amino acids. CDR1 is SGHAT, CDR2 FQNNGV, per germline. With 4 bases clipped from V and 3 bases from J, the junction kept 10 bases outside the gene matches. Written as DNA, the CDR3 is TGTGCCAGCAGCTCCGGTTTCGGGGGGAAGACAGATACGCAGTATTTT. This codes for CASSSGFGGKTDTQYF.

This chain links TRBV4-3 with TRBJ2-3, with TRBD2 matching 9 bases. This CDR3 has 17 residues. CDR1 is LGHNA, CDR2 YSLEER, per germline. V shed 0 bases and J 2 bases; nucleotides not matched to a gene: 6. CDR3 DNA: TGCGCCAGCAGCCAAGACACTAGCGGGTTCCTCACAGATACGCAGTATTTT. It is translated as CASSQDTSGFLTDTQYF.

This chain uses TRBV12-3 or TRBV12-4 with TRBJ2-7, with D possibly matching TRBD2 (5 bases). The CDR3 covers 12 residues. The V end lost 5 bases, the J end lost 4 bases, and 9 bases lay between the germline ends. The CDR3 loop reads CASSPRGYEQYF. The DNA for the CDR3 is TGTGCCAGCAGTCCTCGGGGATACGAGCAGTACTTC.

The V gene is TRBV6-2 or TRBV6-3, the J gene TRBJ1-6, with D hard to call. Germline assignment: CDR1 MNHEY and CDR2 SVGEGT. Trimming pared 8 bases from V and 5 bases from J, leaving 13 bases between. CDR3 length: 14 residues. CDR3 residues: CASRRVGDNSPLHF. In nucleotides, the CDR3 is TGTGCCAGCCGCCGCGTGGGAGATAATTCACCCCTCCACTTT.

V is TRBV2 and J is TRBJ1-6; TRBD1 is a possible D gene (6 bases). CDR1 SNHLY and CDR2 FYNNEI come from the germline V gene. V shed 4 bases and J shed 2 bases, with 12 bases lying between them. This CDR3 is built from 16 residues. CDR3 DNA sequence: TGTGCCAGCAGTGCAAAACAGGGTACCTATAATTCACCCCTCCACTTT. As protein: CASSAKQGTYNSPLHF. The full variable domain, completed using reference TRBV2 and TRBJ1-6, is EPEVTQTPSHQVTQMGQEVILRCVPISNHLYFYWYRQILGQKVEFLVSFYNNEISEKSEIFDDQFSVERPDGSNFTLKIRSTKLEDSAMYFCASSAKQGTYNSPLHFGNGTRLTVT.

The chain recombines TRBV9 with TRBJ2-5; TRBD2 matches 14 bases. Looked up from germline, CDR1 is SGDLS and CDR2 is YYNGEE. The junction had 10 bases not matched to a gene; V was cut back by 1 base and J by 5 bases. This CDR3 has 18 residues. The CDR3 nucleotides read TGTGCCAGCAGCGTAAGCGGGACTAGCGGGGGTATTCCGGAGACCCAGTACTTC. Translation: CASSVSGTSGGIPETQYF.

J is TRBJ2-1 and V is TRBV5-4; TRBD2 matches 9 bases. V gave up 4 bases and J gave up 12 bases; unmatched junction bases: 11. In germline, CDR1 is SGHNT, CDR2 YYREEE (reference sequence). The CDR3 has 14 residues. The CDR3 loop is CASSPQGTSRAQFF. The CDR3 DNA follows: TGTGCCAGCAGCCCGCAGGGGACTAGCCGTGCGCAGTTCTTC.

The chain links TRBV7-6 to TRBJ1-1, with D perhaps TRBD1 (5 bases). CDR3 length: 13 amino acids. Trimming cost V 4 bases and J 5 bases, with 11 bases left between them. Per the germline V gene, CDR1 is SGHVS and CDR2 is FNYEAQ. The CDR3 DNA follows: TGTGCCAGCAGCTCAGGAAGGGGAACTGAAGCTTTCTTT. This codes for CASSSGRGTEAFF.

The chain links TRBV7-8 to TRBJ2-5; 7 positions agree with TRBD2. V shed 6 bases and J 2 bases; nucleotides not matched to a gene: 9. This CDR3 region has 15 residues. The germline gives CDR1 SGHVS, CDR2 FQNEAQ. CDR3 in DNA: TGTGCCAGCAGGGGGGGGGTAGCAGAACAAGAGACCCAGTACTTC. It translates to CASRGGVAEQETQYF.

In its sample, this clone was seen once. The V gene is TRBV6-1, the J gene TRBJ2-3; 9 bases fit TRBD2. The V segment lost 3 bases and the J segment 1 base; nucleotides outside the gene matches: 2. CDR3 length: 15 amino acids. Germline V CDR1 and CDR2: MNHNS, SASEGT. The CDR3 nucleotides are TGTGCCAGCAGTGATATAGCGGGGGGCACAGATACGCAGTATTTT. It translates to CASSDIAGGTDTQYF.

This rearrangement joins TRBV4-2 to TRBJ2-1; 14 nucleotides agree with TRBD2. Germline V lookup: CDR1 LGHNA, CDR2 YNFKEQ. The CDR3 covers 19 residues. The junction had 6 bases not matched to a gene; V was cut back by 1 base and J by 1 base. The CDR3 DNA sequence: TGTGCCAGCAGCCAAGGACTAGCGGGGGGGAGAGGATCCTACAATGAGCAGTTCTTC. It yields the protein CASSQGLAGGRGSYNEQFF.

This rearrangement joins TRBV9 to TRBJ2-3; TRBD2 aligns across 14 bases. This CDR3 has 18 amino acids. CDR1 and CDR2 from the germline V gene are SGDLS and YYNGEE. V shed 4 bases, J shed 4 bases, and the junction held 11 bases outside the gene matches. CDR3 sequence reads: CASSLSTSGGARADTQYF. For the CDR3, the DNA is TGTGCCAGCAGCCTCTCGACTAGCGGGGGGGCCAGGGCAGATACGCAGTATTTT.

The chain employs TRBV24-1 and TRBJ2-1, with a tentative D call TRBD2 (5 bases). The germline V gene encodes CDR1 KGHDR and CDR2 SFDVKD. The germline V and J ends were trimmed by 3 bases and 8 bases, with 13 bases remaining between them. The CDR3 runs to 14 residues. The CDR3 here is CATSDPRGTHEQFF. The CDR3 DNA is TGTGCCACCAGTGATCCCCGGGGTACGCATGAGCAGTTCTTC.

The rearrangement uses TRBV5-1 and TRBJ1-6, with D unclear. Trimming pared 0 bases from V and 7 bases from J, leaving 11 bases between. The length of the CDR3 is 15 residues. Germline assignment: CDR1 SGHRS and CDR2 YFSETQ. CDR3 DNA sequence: TGCGCCAGCAGCTTGGAGGGCGGGTTCAATTCACCCCTCCACTTT. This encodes CASSLEGGFNSPLHF.

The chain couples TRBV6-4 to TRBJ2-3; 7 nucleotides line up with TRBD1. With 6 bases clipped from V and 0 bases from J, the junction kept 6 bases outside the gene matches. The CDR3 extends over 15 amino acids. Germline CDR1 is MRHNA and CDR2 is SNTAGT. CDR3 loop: CASSRDSLSTDTQYF. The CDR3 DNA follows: TGTGCCAGCAGCCGGGACAGCCTGAGCACAGATACGCAGTATTTT.

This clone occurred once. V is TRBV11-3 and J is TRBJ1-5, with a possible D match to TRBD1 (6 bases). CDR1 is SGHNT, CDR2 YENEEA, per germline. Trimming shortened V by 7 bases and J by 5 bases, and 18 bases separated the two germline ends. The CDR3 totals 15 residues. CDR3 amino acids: CASNFGGARYQPQHF. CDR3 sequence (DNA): TGTGCCAGCAACTTCGGGGGGGCCAGGTATCAGCCCCAGCATTTT.

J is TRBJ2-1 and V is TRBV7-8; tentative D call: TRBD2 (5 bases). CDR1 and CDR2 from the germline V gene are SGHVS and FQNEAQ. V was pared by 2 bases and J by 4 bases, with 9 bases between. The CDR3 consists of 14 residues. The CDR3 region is CASSLRERYNEQFF. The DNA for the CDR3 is TGTGCCAGCAGCTTAAGGGAGCGTTACAATGAGCAGTTCTTC.